These 10 T cell receptor beta chains came from one sample sequenced in a study of blood T cell repertoires in COVID-19. Data came from immunoSEQ multiplex PCR; TCRdb stores just in-frame clones and leaves some out. Counted here are almost 500,000 clones, roughly nine tenths occurring once; the ten biggest clones make up more than 7.5%. The sequencing input was PBMCs or T cells enriched from blood (not recorded which). These receptors were taken from a woman aged 55-69 years who had recovered from COVID-19.

V is TRBV7-8 and J is TRBJ2-7, with TRBD1 matching over 10 bases. J lost 9 bases, V lost 1 base, and 9 bases had no gene match. This CDR3 has 15 residues. Germline assignment: CDR1 SGHVS and CDR2 FQNEAQ. As DNA, the CDR3 is TGTGCCAGCAGCTTAGGGGGGACAGGGGTCCGACGGCAGTACGTC. Its protein is CASSLGGTGVRRQYV.

The CDR3 DNA sequence: TGTGCCAGTAGTAAGGGGGCTAACGGGAATTCACCCCTCCACTTT. It is translated as CASSKGANGNSPLHF. The rearrangement uses TRBV19 and TRBJ1-6, with 7 bases matching TRBD1. Trimming took 4 bases from V and 7 from J; bases not matched to a gene: 7. Germline CDR1 LNHDA, CDR2 SQIVND (reference sequence). The CDR3 runs to 15 residues.

This chain connects TRBV27 to TRBJ2-7, with 7 bases aligning to TRBD1. V lost 5 bases, J lost 3 bases, and 4 bases stayed unmatched. The germline gives CDR1 MNHEY, CDR2 SMNVEV (reference sequence). There are 13 residues in the CDR3. The CDR3 sequence is CASSMTGNYEQYF. The CDR3 DNA sequence: TGTGCCAGCAGTATGACAGGGAACTACGAGCAGTACTTC.

This clone appeared once. V usage is TRBV24-1 and J usage is TRBJ2-3, with 8 bases aligning to TRBD2. The CDR3 has 14 amino acids. V lost 4 bases to trimming and J lost 7 bases; unmatched junction nucleotides: 6. Germline V gives CDR1 KGHDR, CDR2 SFDVKD. The CDR3 DNA reads TGTGCCACCAGTGAAACGGGGGGGCTGAATACGCAGTATTTT. Translated, it gives CATSETGGLNTQYF.

This chain joins TRBV2 and TRBJ2-2; 8 bases align to TRBD2. J gave up 3 bases and V 6 bases, and 12 bases lay outside the gene matches. Germline loops: CDR1 SNHLY, CDR2 FYNNEI. The CDR3 extends over 17 amino acids. Here the CDR3 DNA reads TGTGCCAGCAGAGGGTTTCCGGGACTAGGGGACACCGGGGAGCTGTTTTTT. This sequence encodes CASRGFPGLGDTGELFF.

V is TRBV2 and J is TRBJ1-5; D possibly corresponds to TRBD1 (5 bases). Deletions cut 3 bases from V and 4 bases from J, with 7 bases between. There are 13 residues in the CDR3. Per germline, CDR1 SNHLY and CDR2 FYNNEI. Here the CDR3 DNA reads TGTGCCAGCAGTGATTCAGGGAATCAGCCCCAGCATTTT. Protein product: CASSDSGNQPQHF.

The rearrangement links TRBV18 to TRBJ1-4, with 9 bases matching TRBD1. The J segment lost 5 bases and the V segment lost 3 bases, leaving 10 bases of the junction unmatched. CDR1 is KGHSH, CDR2 LQKENI, per germline. This CDR3 spans 17 amino acids. In DNA, the CDR3 is TGTGCCAGCTCACCGGTGGAGGATGGGACAGGGAATGAAAAACTGTTTTTT. Protein: CASSPVEDGTGNEKLFF.

V usage is TRBV5-1 and J usage is TRBJ2-1, with 8 bases aligning to TRBD1. The CDR3 loop spans 16 amino acids. With V trimmed by 1 base and J by 7 bases, 10 bases remained unmatched. Germline CDR1 SGHRS, CDR2 YFSETQ. The chain's CDR3 is CASSLYSGGAANEQFF. Here the CDR3 DNA reads TGCGCCAGCAGCTTGTACTCAGGGGGCGCGGCGAATGAGCAGTTCTTC.

The chain joins TRBV20-1 to TRBJ1-3; TRBD1 agrees at 11 bases. V was clipped by 3 bases and J by 8 bases; unmatched bases: 6. The CDR3 has 14 residues. CDR1 and CDR2 (germline): DFQATT, SNEGSKA (reference sequence). The CDR3 DNA reads TGCAGTGCTAGTCGTGGACAGGGGGCAGACACCATATATTTT. This translates into CSASRGQGADTIYF.

V and J are TRBV30 and TRBJ2-6; D unclear. This CDR3 has 16 residues. Germline CDR1 and CDR2: GTSNPN and SVGIG (reference sequence). Trimming took off 0 bases at V and 0 bases at J, with 9 bases between the two ends. CDR3 DNA: TGTGCCTGGAGTGTGGGCAGATCCTCTGGGGCCAACGTCCTGACTTTC. It codes for CAWSVGRSSGANVLTF. The whole variable domain, remainder taken from reference TRBV30 and TRBJ2-6, is SQTIHQWPATLVQPVGSPLSLECTVEGTSNPNLYWYRQAAGRGLQLLFYSVGIGQISSEVPQNLSASRPQDRQFILSSKKLLLSDSGFYLCAWSVGRSSGANVLTFGAGSRLTVL.